This T cell receptor beta chain was sequenced in a study of T cells in Graves' hyperthyroidism and ophthalmopathy (dated by TCRdb to the late 2010s). For the study in its entirety: Peripheral blood was collected at initial diagnosis, before any treatment. A discovery cohort of about a hundred patients, fewer than 50 with Graves' ophthalmopathy and under 60 with stable Graves' hyperthyroidism, was used to find distinguishing TCR V-J signatures. Prospective prediction of ophthalmopathy was tested in an independent validation cohort of approximately 19 hyperthyroidism patients and 17 patients who later progressed to ophthalmopathy. The 90 to 100 discovery patients were randomly divided into training and test sets at a 7:3 ratio. Thyroid tissue and blood T-cell repertoires from about six Graves' hyperthyroidism patients were also compared in the study. After sampling, hyperthyroidism patients received methimazole starting at 30 mg daily, and ophthalmopathy patients received high-dose intravenous methylprednisolone. TCR Vbeta CDR3 sequencing of 130 to 150 peripheral blood samples (under 45 ophthalmopathy, 70 to 85 hyperthyroidism and roughly 17 progressor patients) is reported in the paper.

A patient counted as having stable Graves' hyperthyroidism if no progression to ophthalmopathy occurred over 18 months of follow-up. Hyperthyroidism patients were aged 18 to 65 years and newly diagnosed, with disease duration of less than 2 months. The study excluded patients with uncontrolled infections, other autoimmune diseases, pregnancy or lactation. Diagnoses were based on clinical symptoms, serum thyroxine and TRAb, thyroid ultrasound and orbital computed tomography. PBMCs were isolated from about 10 ml of fresh peripheral blood by Ficoll-Paque density gradient centrifugation. Total RNA was extracted with Trizol reagent, and quality was checked on an Agilent 2100 Bioanalyzer. Cut back by 5 bases and 5 bases, the V and J ends lie 10 bases apart. The CDR3, cysteine through phenylalanine, is 13 amino acids long. CDR3 DNA only is kept here, 39 bases in frame from base 1. CDR1 and CDR2 are read off the germline V gene as SGHNT and YENEEA.

What the work shows at the level of the full study, not this receptor alone: In validation, the model predicted progression to ophthalmopathy with over 65% sensitivity and approximately 78% specificity, a median of about 6 months before onset. Blood samples also contained most of the expanded thyroid clonotypes (frequency above 0.001), which suggests that blood repertoires may reflect thyroid immune responses. Sample size was not statistically predetermined, and investigators were not blinded to group allocation. A 13 V-J signature model separated ophthalmopathy from stable hyperthyroidism, with approximately 87% sensitivity and approximately 81% specificity in cross-validation and 80%/75% in testing.

The TCR beta CDR3 regions were amplified from the RNA transcripts. For the first round of RT-PCR on the TCR CDR3, the HTBI primer set was used together with the Qiagen OneStep RT-PCR kit. The libraries were constructed in a second round of multiplex PCR and then size-selected and purified. Libraries were sequenced paired-end with 100 bp reads on an Illumina HiSeq2000. Processing in the source paper ran as follows. SOAPnuke was used to process the raw data, removing reads that contained adapters or uncalled bases, had a mean Phred below 15, or lacked an exact match to the constant primer or identifier. COPE v1.2.5 was used to merge the high-quality paired reads, and each unique nucleotide sequence was defined as a clonotype. Clonotypes were aligned to IMGT TRBV, TRBD and TRBJ reference segments using MiTCR v1.1. Analysis was restricted to V-J combinations with a frequency above 0.0001, which covered 98% to 99.2% of repertoires. A TCS score was defined as the ratio of F50 (clonal expansion) to E x V (chaos), with BLOSUM62-based TCRdist applied between CDR3 peptides within each V-J. Welch's t-statistics and random forest reduced approximately 520 V-J features to some 14, which were used in a naive Bayes classifier (R e1071). TCRdb handled the public reads itself, with Q25 trimming in fastp and clone calling in MiXCR, and kept productive beta chains. Every distinct CDR3 protein forms one entry, paired with its most common genes and DNA. The authors' filters were not applied to this entry. Recorded for this sample are around 340,000 distinct CDR3 sequences; 21% of them occurred a single time. Together, the top ten hold over 40% of the sample.

This clonotype was detected many times. Its antigen is still unknown. No clone much larger than this one lies a single base away; base qualities are absent. The sample comprised blood. This receptor chain uses TRBV11-3 and TRBJ2-1, with an unclear D gene assignment. This TCR derives from a woman aged 45-60 years with Graves' hyperthyroidism. The CDR3 reads CASSRQIHNEQFF. At the DNA level, the sequence is TGTGCCAGCAGCCGACAAATACACAATGAGCAGTTCTTC.